This T cell receptor beta chain was identified during a study of cytomegalovirus exposure and HLA in healthy donors (dated 2017 in TCRdb). Turning to the overall study: An earlier analysis of several hundred of the donors reported 250 to 300 Gb of sequence data and approximately 120 million unique TCR beta sequences obtained from around 170 million T cells. An early release that covered more than 550 HLA-typed donors contained approximately 300 gigabases of sequencing data and around 85 million unique TCR sequences. Of the roughly 400 genotyped donors, roughly 80% were placed in the genetic ancestry cluster associated with self-reported Caucasian donors. The aim of the study was to test whether cataloging public T cell receptors could identify signatures of past pathogen exposure. The study used immunosequencing to profile the T cell repertoires of 670 or so subjects and linked those repertoires to cytomegalovirus serostatus. A separate validation cohort of approximately 130 different subjects was used in addition to the approximately 700-subject first cohort. To predict cytomegalovirus infection status, the study brought together high-throughput TCR immunosequencing, statistical association of individual TCRs with disease status, and machine learning. A later analysis re-analyzed previously published TCR beta repertoires from 500 to 700 donors and added high-resolution HLA genotyping to study TCR occurrence patterns. Rather than drawing on any new phenotypic data, the later analysis identified candidate immune exposures from TCR beta sequences and the way those sequences occurred across donors. In an earlier analysis of 587 of the donors, high-throughput TCR beta sequencing was used to judge whether each TCR beta V gene segment behaved as functional or pseudogenic. Donor age, sex, ethnicity and CMV serostatus were compiled alongside the repertoire data. A later genetic analysis took genome-wide SNP genotypes for about three fifths of the 666 donors and used that subset as a discovery cohort. Every discovery cohort repertoire had been produced on one sequencing platform. HLA typing included class I and class II loci at four-digit resolution. Typing coverage differed by locus: A, B, C, DRB1 and DQB1 were typed in roughly 620-630 donors, DQA1 in roughly 500, DPA1 in roughly 590, and DPB1 in approximately 450. About five DR-DQ haplotypes were handled as single units for association and clustering, since linkage in the cohort was strong. Among some 410 genotyped donors of the cohort, an average of roughly 230,000 unique TCR beta nucleotide sequences was sequenced per donor, of which about 19% were non-productive.

Including cysteine and phenylalanine, the CDR3 has 15 amino acids. Kept here is only the CDR3 DNA, which spans 45 bases and is read in frame from base 1. V loses 6 bases at its end and J loses 3 bases; junction bases beyond the gene matches: 14. From the germline V gene, CDR1 is SQVTM and CDR2 is ANQGSEA. As for this clone: Its antigen is currently not known. No clone much larger than this one lies a single base away; base qualities are absent.

Library method: the immunoSEQ multiplex PCR assay. A mixture of 60 forward primers for TCR Vbeta segments and 13 reverse primers for TCR Jbeta segments was used in the multiplex PCR. The CDR3 region of rearranged TCR beta genes was amplified from genomic DNA by a multiplex PCR assay. The Illumina HiSeq System was used to sequence the amplified TCR beta libraries as 87-base-pair reads. The study's processing was this. A later analysis tallied 75 million to 85 million unique TCR beta chains across the 700 or so repertoires, and around 10 million of those chains were shared by two or more donors. To remove PCR and sequencing errors, raw reads were error-corrected and collapsed into unique sequences using a nearest-neighbor algorithm that merged closely related sequences. CDR3 sequences were aligned to IMGT reference sequences to assign V, D and J gene segments. Each retained sequence needed at least a six-nucleotide match to both a V gene segment and a J gene segment. Rearrangements were classified as productive when the CDR3 lacked stop codons and remained in frame with V and J, and all other rearrangements were classified as non-productive. CDR3 was defined according to IMGT convention as the region running from the second conserved V-encoded cysteine to the conserved J-encoded phenylalanine. In an earlier analysis of roughly 580 of the donors, sequences lacking an unambiguous match to a single V gene segment were excluded. In an earlier analysis of approximately 590 of the donors, V segments were called functional above 56.7% productive rearrangements and were called segregating when the between-donor standard deviation exceeded 5%. To diagnose cytomegalovirus status from the catalog of TCR beta chain sequences, a statistical classification framework was built. V and J gene assignment, in a later analysis, came from comparing TCR nucleotide sequences with IMGT/GENE-DB human TR gene sequences. In a later analysis, CDR3 sequences and most-parsimonious VDJ recombination scenarios were assigned using the TCRdist pipeline. In a later analysis, every TCR beta chain was defined by the combination of its CDR3 amino acid sequence and its V-gene family, and reads without a unique V-gene family were dropped. To address suspected cross-contamination and a sequencing artifact, a later analysis removed under 600 highly shared, low-generation-probability nucleotide sequences. A later analysis calculated a clonal expansion index for each public chain from normalized within-repertoire ranks of inferred template counts. In a later analysis, generation probabilities were computed using a VDJ recombination model fitted to out-of-frame rearrangements, and the results were checked against IGoR. Hypergeometric tests were used in a later analysis to score TCR-TCR, TCR-HLA and TCR-CMV co-occurrence, with a repertoire-size bias correction applied to the TCR pairs. To estimate false discovery rates, a later analysis permuted the HLA or CMV assignments 20 times. A later analysis grouped co-occurring TCRs with DBSCAN, adding TCRdist sequence similarity when clustering within HLA-allele-positive subsets. Co-occurrence clustering excluded repertoires with fewer than 30,000 or more than 120,000 public chains, plus five with anomalous nucleotide sharing. Held by TCRdb, this immuneACCESS table contains in-frame sequences only and omits some clones. Under half of the omission traces to an unresolved V gene where checked; the cause of the rest is unknown. That table gives V, J and clone size, and the DNA gave D and trimming. The sample profile shows 80,000 or so clones; 74% of them were found once. Approximately 20% of the sample is in the top ten clones.

What the work shows at the level of the full study, not this receptor alone: In a later analysis, several top co-occurrence clusters were reported to appear linked to parvovirus B19, influenza, CMV and Epstein-Barr virus. Strong co-occurrence of HLA alleles, especially DR and DQ, made assigning TCR associations to individual alleles difficult. A further reported finding was that TCR beta sequences accurately predicted the HLA-A and HLA-B alleles for most subjects in the first cohort. V-gene and J-gene trimming of TCR beta chains was associated with a missense DCLRE1C variant in a later genetic analysis, and the association was replicated in an independent cohort. A cluster of highly shared sequence variants was judged likely to represent a technical artifact of the sequencing pipeline. The classifier was reported to diagnose cytomegalovirus status with high specificity and sensitivity in both the original and validation cohorts. In a later analysis, the rate of TCR association differed among HLA loci, with DRB1 alleles having the most associated TCRs and HLA-C alleles having the fewest. A later analysis found that HLA-associated TCR beta chains were more clonally expanded and had lower generation probabilities than equally common non-associated chains. An earlier analysis of 587 of the donors showed that most TCR beta V segments appeared in productive rearrangements either about 90% or about 30% of the time, which broadly matched IMGT annotations. Some IMGT-functional V segments, including TRBV6-2 and TRBV6-3, could not be told apart with the 87-base-pair reads, so those segments were excluded. HLA typing was unavailable for some donors at each locus, so association tests used only the typed subset. Compared with the roughly 720-donor mean, donors in an Asian-associated ancestry cluster had fewer N-insertions in productive TCRs, according to a later genetic analysis. The authors suggested that the approach could potentially be extended to other disease states and immunological phenotypes. The earlier analysis of some 560 of the donors excluded some 15 rarely observed V segments, including chromosome 9 orphons, because counts were too low. In vitro tests confirmed that a few of the cytomegalovirus-associated TCR beta chains recognize cytomegalovirus antigens. A later analysis associated about 16,000 TCR beta sequences with specific HLA alleles at a false discovery rate of 0.05. A later analysis found that most CMV-associated TCR beta chains appeared HLA-restricted, with HLA associations seemingly driven largely by CMV exposure. For the cohort, immune exposure information was limited to CMV serostatus. The study listed approximately 150 TCR beta chains as associated with cytomegalovirus. Roughly uniform sequencing depth across donors was assumed in presence/absence analyses, although this assumption may not hold. This cohort had only TCR beta chains sequenced, and the lack of alpha or paired-chain data limited which features could be detected. Most TCR sequences were observed very rarely across donors, whereas some public TCRs were present in many individuals. Correlated functional status among segregating V segments might be attributable to linkage disequilibrium, but an unknown experimental factor could not be ruled out.

The cohort consisted of 670 or so healthy bone marrow donors. Cohort members were all nominally healthy when sampled, although unrecorded immune exposures were likely present. The donor tested CMV seropositive and was one of the 289 seropositive cohort members. A peripheral blood sample was provided by each donor, and peripheral blood mononuclear cells were used for TCR beta sequencing. The Qiagen DNeasy Blood Extraction Kit was used to extract genomic DNA from the blood cell samples. The rearrangement joined TRBV29-1 to TRBJ2-7, with 7 bases in between that match TRBD1. This sequence was found in a man aged 30-40 years in good health and CMV-seropositive. The material sequenced was PBMCs. The bases read TGCAGCGTCGAGGGGGACAGCGACAGGTACTACGAGCAGTACTTC. Protein translation: CSVEGDSDRYYEQYF.